This T cell receptor (beta chain) was recorded in a study of blood T cell repertoires in COVID-19. This clone was observed a few times. CDR3 length: 12 amino acids. CDR1 is SEHNR and CDR2 is FQNEAQ in the germline V gene (reference sequence). Trimming removed 5 bases at V and 1 base at J, with 3 bases between. Sequencing used immunoSEQ multiplex PCR; TCRdb keeps in-frame clones, though not all of them. The table includes some 98,000 clones, 80% detected once. The chain carries TRBV7-9 and TRBJ1-5; the D is unclear. The source is a human donor in a cohort sampled during active COVID-19. Sequencing used peripheral blood. CDR3 sequence (DNA): TGTGCCAGCAGCCCGAGCAATCAGCCCCAGCATTTT. Protein: CASSPSNQPQHF.